This T cell receptor (beta chain) came from a study of TIL therapy for anti-PD-1-resistant metastatic lung cancer. About the study: Most patients had lung adenocarcinoma; several tumors were EGFR-mutant, two ALK-rearranged; half smoked currently or formerly. Study results and caveats: Patients were highly selected, enriched for treatment-naive, never-smoker and oncogene-addicted cases.

Sequencing used immunoSEQ v3. Sequencing depth was about 2 million read pairs for survey level, roughly 4.5-6 million for deep. Profiled with immunoSEQ multiplex PCR; TCRdb holds only in-frame clones, not every one. In the table there are about 19,000 clones, approximately 79% of which are singletons. Worth noting for this clone: Its antigen is not identified.

Time point in this sample: pre-treatment sample, taken before nivolumab and TIL therapy. The CDR3 totals 14 residues. CDR1 LNHDA and CDR2 SQIVND come from the germline V gene (reference sequence). V was clipped by 7 bases and J by 1 base; unmatched bases: 6. V usage is TRBV19 and J usage is TRBJ2-7; 8 bases agree with TRBD1. The TCR originated in a person aged 25-85 years with non-small cell lung cancer. This sample comprised blood, obtained at baseline. The CDR3 reads CASNAGGSSYEQYF. The CDR3 DNA follows: TGTGCCAGTAACGCAGGGGGCTCGTCCTACGAGCAGTACTTC.